This TCR beta chain comes out of a study of T cell changes during pregnancy in multiple sclerosis. V gave up 2 bases and J gave up 5 bases, with 18 bases separating them. The CDR3 runs 16 residues. Germline loops: CDR1 LNHDA, CDR2 SQIVND (reference sequence). Sequencing was performed with immunoSEQ multiplex PCR; in TCRdb, only in-frame clones are kept and a portion is missing. The data contain under 30,000 clones, 70% to 90% of them singletons. Sequences were derived from CD4+ T cells from peripheral blood mononuclear cells, sampled in the first trimester of pregnancy. This receptor was taken from a female donor in good health, enrolled as a control in a pregnancy study. The gene calls are TRBV19 and TRBJ1-1, with a tentative D call TRBD1 (5 bases). CDR3 amino acids: CASSISSRGGGTEAFF. CDR3 coding DNA: TGTGCCAGTAGTATATCTTCGAGGGGTGGGGGGACTGAAGCTTTCTTT.